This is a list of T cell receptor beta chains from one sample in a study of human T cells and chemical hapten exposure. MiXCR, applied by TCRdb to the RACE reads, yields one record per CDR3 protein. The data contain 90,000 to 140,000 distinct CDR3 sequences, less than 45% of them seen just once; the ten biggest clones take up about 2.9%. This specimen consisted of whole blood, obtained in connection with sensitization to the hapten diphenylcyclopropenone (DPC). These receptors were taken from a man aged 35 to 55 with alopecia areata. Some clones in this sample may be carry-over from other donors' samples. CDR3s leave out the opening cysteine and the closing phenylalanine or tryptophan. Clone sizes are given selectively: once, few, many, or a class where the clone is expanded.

cdr3_aa: ASRRGGEETQY; clone_size: -; v_call: TRBV6-2/TRBV6-3
cdr3_aa: ASSLEGGCRETQY; clone_size: -; v_call: TRBV5-1
cdr3_aa: SASLEDYGYT; clone_size: few; v_call: TRBV29-1
cdr3_aa: ASSVGSGANVLT; clone_size: few; v_call: TRBV9
cdr3_aa: ASSYGWREQPQH; clone_size: few; v_call: TRBV6-5
cdr3_aa: ASSLFLAGTDTQY; clone_size: once; v_call: TRBV27
cdr3_aa: SASALAFTDTQY; clone_size: many; v_call: TRBV20-1
cdr3_aa: ASSVGSSGSTGELF; clone_size: -; v_call: TRBV9
cdr3_aa: SVDDSVEAF; clone_size: -; v_call: TRBV29-1
cdr3_aa: SARTSGRAETQY; clone_size: few; v_call: TRBV20-1
cdr3_aa: ASSPADSRETQY; clone_size: few; v_call: TRBV18
cdr3_aa: ASSLRSPNTEAF; clone_size: -; v_call: TRBV11-1
cdr3_aa: SVRLVRLWDEQF; clone_size: few; v_call: TRBV29-1
cdr3_aa: SARRPSYEQY; clone_size: few; v_call: TRBV20-1
cdr3_aa: ASSQIGTSNEQF; clone_size: few; v_call: TRBV3-1
cdr3_aa: ASSSAVPDGYT; clone_size: few; v_call: TRBV28
cdr3_aa: ASSPSGTGGGYT; clone_size: -; v_call: TRBV7-9
cdr3_aa: ASSLKWGQNTEAF; clone_size: -; v_call: TRBV7-2
cdr3_aa: SARVPTAGSPLH; clone_size: few; v_call: TRBV20-1
cdr3_aa: ASRPILDRGETQY; clone_size: few; v_call: TRBV6-1
cdr3_aa: ATFVGSYNEQF; clone_size: -; v_call: TRBV2